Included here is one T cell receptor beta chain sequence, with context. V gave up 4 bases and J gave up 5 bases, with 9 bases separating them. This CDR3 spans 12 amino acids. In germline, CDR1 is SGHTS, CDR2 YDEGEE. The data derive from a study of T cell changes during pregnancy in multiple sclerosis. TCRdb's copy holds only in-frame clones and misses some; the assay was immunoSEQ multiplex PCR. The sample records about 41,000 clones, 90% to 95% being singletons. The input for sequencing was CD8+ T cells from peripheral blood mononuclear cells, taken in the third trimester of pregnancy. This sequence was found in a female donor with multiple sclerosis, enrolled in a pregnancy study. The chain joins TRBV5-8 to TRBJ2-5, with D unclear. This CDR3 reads CASSEVDETQYF. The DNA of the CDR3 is TGTGCCAGCAGCGAGGTCGACGAGACCCAGTACTTC.